The entry below describes one T cell receptor (beta chain). Its antigen is undetermined. This entry belongs to a study of T-cell memory formation after mild COVID-19. Overall study findings and caveats: CD4+ contracting clones were found mainly in CM and EM, and CD8+ ones in EMRA.

MiXCR, run by TCRdb on the 5' RACE reads, gives a single entry per CDR3 protein. The data show hundreds of thousands of distinct CDR3 sequences, more than 20% seen once. The germline gives CDR1 MNHEY, CDR2 SMNVEV (reference sequence). The CDR3 is 17 amino acids. J lost 6 bases, V lost 5 bases, and 15 bases had no gene match. The receptor comes from an adult woman who had mild COVID-19 (a few samples of this study predate the infection). Cell type and time point are not known. Sequenced sample: PBMCs or a T cell subset sorted from them (not recorded which). The chain links TRBV27 to TRBJ1-5; 8 bases fit TRBD1. CDR3 sequence (DNA): TGTGCCAGCAGTCCCGACAGGGGTCGGTCCCGCTTTCAGCCCCAGCATTTT. It specifies CASSPDRGRSRFQPQHF.